These 29 T cell receptor beta chains share one sample of origin, sequenced in a study of T cell responses to AZD1222 COVID-19 vaccine. The protocol was immunoSEQ multiplex PCR, while the TCRdb copy is restricted to in-frame clones and leaves out a portion. The sample lists 150,000 to 160,000 clones; more than 85% were seen once. The material was peripheral blood, obtained after recovery from COVID-19. The receptors derive from an adult who had recovered from COVID-19.

In DNA, the CDR3 is TGTGCCAGCAGTTTAGTTCAGGAAGCTTTCTTT. It yields the protein CASSLVQEAFF. The rearrangement links TRBV28 to TRBJ1-1; D remains unclear. The CDR3 is 11 amino acids. Germline loops: CDR1 MDHEN, CDR2 SYDVKM. Trimming removed 2 bases at V and 8 bases at J, with 6 bases between.

This chain uses TRBV10-3 with TRBJ1-3; TRBD1 matches at 10 bases. Germline loops: CDR1 ENHRY, CDR2 SYGVKD. The trim removed 8 bases at V and 3 bases at J, leaving 7 bases unmatched. The CDR3 sequence is 15 residues long. CDR3 nucleotides: TGTGCCATCGGGACAGGGGCAAATATTGGAAACACCATATATTTT. Translation gives CAIGTGANIGNTIYF.

The chain couples TRBV28 to TRBJ2-4; the D gene could be TRBD1 or TRBD2 (5 bases each). Trimming stripped 3 bases from V and 0 bases from J, with 21 bases between. The V gene's germline CDR1 is MDHEN and CDR2 SYDVKM. The CDR3 runs to 19 residues. The CDR3 sequence is CASSFNPGRVPLAKNIQYF. In DNA form, the CDR3 reads TGTGCCAGCAGTTTTAACCCGGGACGAGTACCCTTAGCCAAAAACATTCAGTACTTC.

CDR3 sequence reads: CASSSAGWETQYF. The CDR3 DNA reads TGTGCCAGCAGTTCCGCAGGGTGGGAGACCCAGTACTTC. The V gene is TRBV12-3 or TRBV12-4, the J gene TRBJ2-5; a possible D gene is TRBD1 (5 bases). Trimming took 4 bases from V and 5 from J, leaving 11 bases between them. CDR3 length equals 13 residues.

This clone ranks as medium-sized (0.01 to 0.1%). The rearrangement joins TRBV6-5 to TRBJ1-2; maybe TRBD1 (5 bases). Trimming stripped 6 bases from V and 7 bases from J, with 21 bases between. Germline loops: CDR1 MNHEY, CDR2 SVGAGI. This CDR3 comprises 15 residues. The CDR3: CASSETGLSGRGYTF. For the CDR3, the DNA is TGTGCCAGCAGCGAGACGGGACTTTCTGGACGTGGCTACACCTTC.

The rearrangement links TRBV7-2 to TRBJ1-5; 9 bases line up with TRBD1. CDR1 and CDR2 (germline): SGHTA, FQGNSA. V was clipped by 4 bases and J by 6 bases; unmatched bases: 7. This CDR3 comprises 15 residues. The CDR3 region has the DNA TGTGCCAGCAGCTCGGGACAGGGCAACACTCAGCCCCAGCATTTT. This encodes CASSSGQGNTQPQHF.

In this sample, this clone turned up many times. The J gene is TRBJ1-1, the V gene TRBV2; D gene unclear. The CDR3 contains 14 residues. Per germline, CDR1 SNHLY and CDR2 FYNNEI. The V end lost 7 bases, the J end lost 0 bases, and 12 bases lay between the germline ends. The CDR3 loop reads CASTGTLMNTEAFF. Here the CDR3 DNA reads TGTGCCAGCACTGGCACCCTCATGAACACTGAAGCTTTCTTT.

The sample holds one count of this clone. The junction departs from germline at one end; a sequencing error may be responsible. The chain carries TRBV9 and TRBJ2-7; 7 bases align to TRBD2. The CDR3 has 15 residues. From germline, CDR1 is SGDLS and CDR2 YYNGEE. CDR3: CASSAAGTTDYGQYF. CDR3 nucleotide sequence: TGTGCCAGCAGCGCCGCCGGGACTACAGATTACGGGCAGTACTTC.

The V and J genes are TRBV15 and TRBJ1-6; 9 nucleotides match TRBD1. CDR1 and CDR2 (germline): LNHNV, YYDKDF (reference sequence). The CDR3 length is 14 residues. The trim removed 6 bases at V and 9 bases at J, leaving 6 bases unmatched. CDR3 protein: CATRPGTGSSPLHF. For the CDR3, the DNA is TGTGCCACCAGACCGGGGACAGGGTCTTCACCCCTCCACTTT. Full variable domain (outside the CDR3, taken from reference TRBV15 and TRBJ1-6): DAMVIQNPRYQVTQFGKPVTLSCSQTLNHNVMYWYQQKSSQAPKLLFHYYDKDFNNEADTPDNFQSRRPNTSFCFLDIRSPGLGDTAMYLCATRPGTGSSPLHFGNGTRLTVT.

The V call is TRBV25-1, the J call TRBJ1-1, with D perhaps matching TRBD1 (6 bases). The germline CDR1 and CDR2 sequences are MGHDK and SYGVNS. V lost 7 bases and J lost 1, with 7 bases in between. This CDR3 is 12 amino acids long. The CDR3 DNA reads as TGTGCCAGCAAGACAGGGAACACTGAAGCTTTCTTT. Amino acid sequence: CASKTGNTEAFF. Combining the CDR3 with reference TRBV25-1 and TRBJ1-1 gives the whole variable domain EADIYQTPRYLVIGTGKKITLECSQTMGHDKMYWYQQDPGMELHLIHYSYGVNSTEKGDLSSESTVSRIRTEHFPLTLESARPSHTSQYLCASKTGNTEAFFGQGTRLTVV.

This clone was seen only once. The V gene is TRBV7-3, the J gene TRBJ2-1, with 9 nucleotides matching TRBD1. This CDR3 has 15 residues. The J segment lost 4 bases and the V segment lost 2 bases, leaving 3 bases of the junction unmatched. Germline V CDR1 and CDR2: SGHTA, FQGTGA. CDR3 loop: CASSLDGTGYNEQFF. The CDR3 coding sequence is TGTGCCAGCAGCTTAGACGGGACAGGGTACAATGAGCAGTTCTTC.

This chain links TRBV5-1 with TRBJ1-1; a weak D match, TRBD1 (5 bases). Trimming cost V 0 bases and J 0 bases, with 9 bases left between them. Germline CDR1 reads SGHRS; CDR2 reads YFSETQ. The CDR3 covers 15 residues. The CDR3 bases are TGCGCCAGCAGCTTGGGAGGGGTATTGAACACTGAAGCTTTCTTT. It specifies CASSLGGVLNTEAFF.

The gene calls are TRBV28 and TRBJ2-6; D unclear. Deletions cut 2 bases from V and 0 bases from J, with 14 bases between. This CDR3 has 18 amino acids. Germline V gives CDR1 MDHEN, CDR2 SYDVKM. CDR3 region: CASSLPLGPASGANVLTF. For the CDR3, the DNA is TGTGCCAGCAGTTTACCCCTGGGTCCCGCCTCTGGGGCCAACGTCCTGACTTTC.

V usage is TRBV7-3 and J usage is TRBJ2-1; the D is unclear. This CDR3 is built from 14 residues. The V end lost 0 bases, the J end lost 3 bases, and 6 bases lay between the germline ends. Germline CDR1 is SGHTA and CDR2 is FQGTGA. CDR3 in amino acids: CASSLTTDYNEQFF. The CDR3 DNA sequence: TGTGCCAGCAGCTTAACGACGGACTACAATGAGCAGTTCTTC.

The chain is built from TRBV5-1 and TRBJ2-7; D not certain. Germline V gene data show CDR1 as SGHRS and CDR2 as YFSETQ. This CDR3 has 11 residues. The V end lost 0 bases, the J end lost 5 bases, and 3 bases lay between the germline ends. CDR3 region: CASSLDHEQYF. CDR3 DNA sequence: TGCGCCAGCAGCTTGGACCACGAGCAGTACTTC.

V usage is TRBV19 and J usage is TRBJ2-1; TRBD2 matches 9 bases. V was pared by 0 bases and J by 5 bases, with 8 bases of the junction left unmatched. This CDR3 region has 17 residues. Germline CDR1 reads LNHDA; CDR2 reads SQIVND (reference sequence). The CDR3 DNA reads TGTGCCAGTAGTATAGAAGGCGCGGGGGGGATCGACAATGAGCAGTTCTTC. Protein product: CASSIEGAGGIDNEQFF.

The CDR3 spells CASSQEGGETQYF. Written as DNA, the CDR3 is TGTGCCAGCAGCCAAGAGGGGGGAGAGACCCAGTACTTC. This rearrangement joins TRBV4-2 to TRBJ2-5; D may be TRBD2 (6 bases). CDR1 is LGHNA, CDR2 YNFKEQ, per germline. CDR3 length: 13 residues. Trimming cost V 0 bases and J 4 bases, with 6 bases left between them.

The chain combines TRBV5-1 with TRBJ1-3; D not certain. The CDR3 spans 11 residues. Germline V gives CDR1 SGHRS, CDR2 YFSETQ. With 4 bases removed from V and 9 bases from J, the gap between germline ends came to 8 bases. CDR3 loop: CASSAGPTIYF. In nucleotides, the CDR3 is TGCGCCAGCAGCGCGGGTCCCACCATATATTTT.

V gene TRBV28 combines with J gene TRBJ1-1; D not resolved. Trimming left V 5 bases short and J 2 bases short, with 12 bases between. This CDR3 is 14 amino acids long. Germline V lookup: CDR1 MDHEN, CDR2 SYDVKM. The CDR3 DNA sequence: TGTGCCAGCAGTGAATACAGAGGAAACACTGAAGCTTTCTTT. It codes for CASSEYRGNTEAFF.

The V gene is TRBV5-4, the J gene TRBJ1-2; D uncertain. CDR1 SGHNT and CDR2 YYREEE come from the germline V gene (reference sequence). The ends were cut back, 4 bases at V and 3 bases at J, with 19 bases in the middle. CDR3 size: 16 residues. CDR3 coding DNA: TGTGCCAGCAGCCCGAATGTCCGGGGAGAGGACTATGGCTACACCTTC. It specifies CASSPNVRGEDYGYTF.

J is TRBJ1-2 and V is TRBV9, with 10 bases lining up with TRBD1. There are 15 residues in the CDR3. In germline, CDR1 is SGDLS, CDR2 YYNGEE. J was trimmed by 8 bases and V by 4 bases; bases with no gene match: 11. The CDR3 sequence: CASSPNPGQGSGYTF. The CDR3 bases are TGTGCCAGCAGCCCTAACCCGGGACAGGGGAGCGGCTACACCTTC.

This clone was seen only once. J is TRBJ1-4 and V is TRBV19; maybe TRBD1 (5 bases). Germline CDR1 LNHDA, CDR2 SQIVND (reference sequence). The V end was cut by 6 bases, the J end by 5 bases, with 13 bases between. The CDR3 length is 14 residues. CDR3 sequence (DNA): TGTGCCAGTAGATGGGGCAAGTTGAATGAAAAACTGTTTTTT. Encoded protein: CASRWGKLNEKLFF.

This clone was picked up one time. V gene TRBV4-2 combines with J gene TRBJ1-2; 8 bases align to TRBD1. V trimming: 0 bases; J trimming: 7 bases; junction bases outside the gene matches: 13. Germline V gene sequence: CDR1 LGHNA, CDR2 YNFKEQ. The CDR3 extends over 17 amino acids. The CDR3 loop is CASSQDFRTGRIGGYTF. CDR3 sequence (DNA): TGTGCCAGCAGCCAAGATTTCCGGACAGGGAGAATAGGTGGCTACACCTTC.

The DNA for the CDR3 is TGTGCCAGCAGTGGAGACAGGGTATGGGGCAATCAGCCCCAGCATTTT. This gives the protein CASSGDRVWGNQPQHF. V and J are TRBV6-1 and TRBJ1-5; 7 bases agree with TRBD1. The CDR3 spans 16 residues. Germline V gene sequence: CDR1 MNHNS, CDR2 SASEGT. J was trimmed by 2 bases and V by 4 bases; bases with no gene match: 8.

The gene calls are TRBV19 and TRBJ1-2; 9 nucleotides match TRBD1. The CDR3 totals 14 residues. CDR1 and CDR2 from the germline V gene are LNHDA and SQIVND (reference sequence). Germline trimming cut 5 bases from V and 4 bases from J; bases unmatched to any gene: 5. The DNA for the CDR3 is TGTGCCAGTAGTCGACAGGGGGTTACCTATGGCTACACCTTC. It is translated as CASSRQGVTYGYTF. The complete variable domain, with remaining parts taken from reference TRBV19 and TRBJ1-2, reads DGGITQSPKYLFRKEGQNVTLSCEQNLNHDAMYWYRQDPGQGLRLIYYSQIVNDFQKGDIAEGYSVSREKKESFPLTVTSAQKNPTAFYLCASSRQGVTYGYTFGSGTRLTVV.

The gene calls are TRBV6-2 or TRBV6-3 and TRBJ2-1; TRBD2 aligns across 7 bases. CDR1 and CDR2 (germline): MNHEY, SVGEGT. J was trimmed by 7 bases and V by 8 bases; bases with no gene match: 14. The CDR3 runs to 15 residues. The CDR3 spells CASRQSGAGLNEQFF. CDR3 sequence (DNA): TGTGCCAGCCGCCAAAGCGGGGCGGGGTTGAATGAGCAGTTCTTC.

The gene calls are TRBV28 and TRBJ2-1; 7 positions match TRBD1. Trimming took 8 bases from V and 14 from J; bases not matched to a gene: 12. The germline gives CDR1 MDHEN, CDR2 SYDVKM. The CDR3 runs to 12 residues. CDR3 bases: TGTGCCAGCGAGAGGGGCGGTCAGGGGGAGTTCTTC. This sequence encodes CASERGGQGEFF. Full variable domain (rest looked up from reference TRBV28 and TRBJ2-1): DVKVTQSSRYLVKRTGEKVFLECVQDMDHENMFWYRQDPGLGLRLIYFSYDVKMKEKGDIPEGYSVSREKKERFSLILESASTNQTSMYLCASERGGQGEFFGPGTRLTVL.

This chain uses TRBV9 with TRBJ1-6; D call uncertain. Trimming shortened V by 0 bases and J by 5 bases, and 12 bases separated the two germline ends. Germline-derived CDR1 and CDR2 are SGDLS and YYNGEE. CDR3 length: 16 residues. The CDR3 spells CASSVGVNSNNSPLHF. CDR3 sequence (DNA): TGTGCCAGCAGCGTAGGGGTGAACAGTAATAATTCACCCCTCCACTTT.

This chain joins TRBV5-4 and TRBJ1-1; the D gene is possibly TRBD1 (6 bases). This CDR3 spans 13 amino acids. V was shortened by 3 bases and J by 7 bases, with 13 bases between the two germline ends. Germline V gene data show CDR1 as SGHNT and CDR2 as YYREEE (reference sequence). CDR3 DNA sequence: TGTGCCAGCAGCTCCAGGGGTGGTGGTGAAGCTTTCTTT. As protein: CASSSRGGGEAFF.